Following are 22 T cell receptor beta chains from one sample sequenced in a study of T cells in Graves' hyperthyroidism and ophthalmopathy. The TCR beta CDR3 regions underwent amplification using RNA transcripts as the source. A set of HTBI primers served as the primers for a first-round RT-PCR of the TCR CDR3. In TCRdb, the multiplex PCR reads were re-called with MiXCR into one record per CDR3 protein. The data show roughly 500,000 distinct CDR3 sequences, about 45% seen once. The sequencing sample was made of peripheral blood or thyroid tissue (not recorded which). Every receptor here comes from an adult woman with Graves' disease, either hyperthyroidism or ophthalmopathy (not recorded which).

The V call is TRBV10-2, the J call TRBJ2-7, with 11 nucleotides matching TRBD2. V lost 5 bases and J lost 1; bases outside the gene matches: 7. Germline CDR1 is WSHSY and CDR2 is SAAADI. This CDR3 region has 16 residues. Written as DNA, the CDR3 is TGCGCCAGCAGTTCGACTAGCGGGGTCCAGTCCTACGAGCAGTACTTC. Translating gives CASSSTSGVQSYEQYF.

Only a few counts were recorded for this clonotype. This chain uses TRBV20-1 with TRBJ1-2; D is possibly TRBD1 (6 bases). Trimming cost V 6 bases and J 4 bases, with 15 bases left between them. CDR3 length: 13 amino acids. CDR1 DFQATT and CDR2 SNEGSKA come from the germline V gene (reference sequence). CDR3 nucleotide sequence: TGCAGTGCCAGTGACAGGTTGGGCTATGGCTACACCTTC. Translating it yields CSASDRLGYGYTF.

The chain is built from TRBV7-2 and TRBJ1-2; D is unresolved. The germline V and J ends were trimmed by 3 bases and 4 bases, with 9 bases remaining between them. The CDR3 loop spans 13 amino acids. In germline, CDR1 is SGHTA, CDR2 FQGNSA. The CDR3 DNA is TGTGCCAGCAGCTTGCAAGGCTTCTATGGCTACACCTTC. It is translated as CASSLQGFYGYTF. Variable domain in full (rest from reference TRBV7-2 and TRBJ1-2): GAGVSQSPSNKVTEKGKDVELRCDPISGHTALYWYRQSLGQGLEFLIYFQGNSAPDKSGLPSDRFSAERTGGSVSTLTIQRTQQEDSAVYLCASSLQGFYGYTFGSGTRLTVV.

The sample holds a few counts of this clonotype. This chain joins TRBV10-2 and TRBJ2-7, with D uncertain. The CDR3 runs to 14 residues. Germline loops: CDR1 WSHSY, CDR2 SAAADI. V lost 7 bases and J lost 1, with 14 bases in between. The CDR3 reads CASTQSRKSYEQYF. CDR3 nucleotide sequence: TGCGCCAGCACCCAGTCACGGAAATCCTACGAGCAGTACTTC.

This clonotype appeared a single time. The gene calls are TRBV10-3 and TRBJ2-7, with TRBD2 identical over 7 bases. The germline CDR1 and CDR2 sequences are ENHRY and SYGVKD. CDR3 length: 16 residues. The V and J ends lost 2 bases and 4 bases, in that order; junction bases with no gene match: 11. The CDR3 protein is CAISEGREGGPYEQYF. The CDR3 DNA reads as TGTGCCATCAGTGAGGGTAGAGAGGGAGGGCCTTACGAGCAGTACTTC.

This clonotype has at least ten counts. The V gene is TRBV12-3 or TRBV12-4, the J gene TRBJ1-3; TRBD1 matches 7 bases. V was pared by 3 bases and J by 3 bases, with 5 bases of the junction left unmatched. The CDR3 totals 15 residues. For the CDR3, the DNA is TGTGCCAGCAGTTTCAGGGGGAGATATGGAAACACCATATATTTT. Amino acids: CASSFRGRYGNTIYF.

This clonotype was observed a single time. This chain joins TRBV5-6 and TRBJ1-5; D ambiguous. The CDR3 spans 14 residues. Germline CDR1 reads SGHDT; CDR2 reads YYEEEE. The germline V and J ends were trimmed by 4 bases and 6 bases, with 14 bases remaining between them. CDR3 DNA sequence: TGTGCCAGCAGCCCCTCTAGCGGGAGTCAGCCCCAGCATTTT. Amino acids: CASSPSSGSQPQHF.

The chain joins TRBV28 to TRBJ2-2; 9 nucleotides align to TRBD1. The J call may be incorrect, as the DNA end agrees better with TRBJ1-1. This CDR3 is built from 12 residues. Per the germline V gene, CDR1 is MDHEN and CDR2 is SYDVKM. The CDR3 DNA reads TGTGCCAGCAGTTCACCGGGACAGGGAGCTTTCTTT. Its translation is CASSSPGQGAFF.

Here the CDR3 reads CSVAPPTGSETQYF. In nucleotides, the CDR3 is TGCAGCGTTGCCCCACCGACTGGTTCGGAGACCCAGTACTTC. This chain joins TRBV29-1 and TRBJ2-5; unclear D gene. Germline loops: CDR1 SQVTM, CDR2 ANQGSEA. CDR3 length: 14 residues. Between the trimmed V and J ends, which lost 4 bases and 5 bases, there was a span of 17 bases.

V gene TRBV7-9 combines with J gene TRBJ2-7; D gene unclear. The DNA end lines up better with TRBJ2-5; the J call may be wrong. From germline, CDR1 is SEHNR and CDR2 FQNEAQ (reference sequence). This CDR3 has 14 amino acids. The CDR3 DNA sequence: TGTGCCAGCAGCCAAGGGTGGGATCAAGAGACCCAGTACTTC. Protein: CASSQGWDQETQYF.

The chain links TRBV11-2 to TRBJ2-5, with no clear D. The V end was cut by 1 base, the J end by 2 bases, with 11 bases between. The CDR3 runs 15 residues. Germline V gene sequence: CDR1 SGHAT, CDR2 FQNNGV. This CDR3 reads CASSLGWQEQETQYF. The CDR3 bases are TGTGCCAGCAGCTTAGGATGGCAGGAGCAAGAGACCCAGTACTTC.

V gene TRBV7-9 combines with J gene TRBJ1-4, with D unclear. Trimming took 3 bases from V and 10 from J, leaving 12 bases between them. The length of the CDR3 is 13 residues. Germline V lookup: CDR1 SEHNR, CDR2 FQNEAQ (reference sequence). CDR3 protein: CASSLMSRGKLFF. CDR3 bases: TGTGCCAGCAGCTTGATGTCACGGGGAAAACTGTTTTTT.

The chain uses TRBV9 and TRBJ2-7, with TRBD1 identical over 7 bases. CDR1 is SGDLS and CDR2 is YYNGEE in the germline V gene. The ends lost 7 bases at V and 6 bases at J; junction bases unmatched: 10. This CDR3 region has 13 residues. CDR3 amino acids: CASDPTGPGEQYF. CDR3 nucleotides: TGTGCCAGCGACCCGACAGGGCCCGGCGAGCAGTACTTC.

The CDR3 DNA reads TGTGCCAGCAGCCATCGCAGGGGAGTTTCACCCCTCCACTTT. Translation: CASSHRRGVSPLHF. The gene calls are TRBV9 and TRBJ1-6, with D possibly matching TRBD1 (6 bases). V was clipped by 4 bases and J by 9 bases, with 14 bases between them. Germline-derived CDR1 and CDR2 are SGDLS and YYNGEE. This CDR3 has 14 amino acids.

The rearrangement uses TRBV7-6 and TRBJ1-2, with 7 bases identical to TRBD1. This CDR3 spans 12 amino acids. The trim removed 8 bases at V and 12 bases at J, leaving 12 bases unmatched. Germline V gene lookup returns CDR1 SGHVS and CDR2 FNYEAQ. CDR3 amino acids: CASAQGGSGNTF. For the CDR3, the DNA is TGTGCCAGCGCACAAGGGGGCTCTGGAAACACCTTC.

The rearrangement joins TRBV29-1 to TRBJ2-7; TRBD1 aligns across 9 bases. V shed 8 bases and J 2 bases; nucleotides not matched to a gene: 10. The germline gives CDR1 SQVTM, CDR2 ANQGSEA. This CDR3 is built from 14 residues. The CDR3: CSLVGTGFAYEQYF. CDR3 nucleotides: TGCAGCTTGGTTGGGACAGGGTTCGCCTACGAGCAGTACTTC.

About this clonotype itself: A much larger clone differs by one base, so this may be a read error. This chain links TRBV3-2 with TRBJ1-1; the table assigns TRBD1, which was not confirmed against the DNA. TRBV3-2 is a pseudogene segment. This CDR3 has 16 amino acids. The CDR3 is CASSRKGGFFVTEAFF. For the CDR3, the DNA is TGTGCCAGCAGCCGGAAAGGGGGCTTCTTCGTCACTGAAGCTTTCTTT.

This clonotype was counted many times. The chain uses TRBV29-1 and TRBJ2-5; 9 nucleotides line up with TRBD1. Germline CDR1 is SQVTM and CDR2 is ANQGSEA. V shed 1 base, J shed 4 bases, and the junction held 4 bases outside the gene matches. The CDR3 is 14 amino acids. Here the CDR3 DNA reads TGCAGCGTTGAAGCAACAGGGGGCAGAGAGACCCAGTACTTC. Translating gives CSVEATGGRETQYF.

The chain combines TRBV2 with TRBJ1-4; D is uncertain. CDR1 and CDR2 from the germline V gene are SNHLY and FYNNEI. This CDR3 contains 14 residues. In nucleotides, the CDR3 is TGTGCTCTAAGGGTCTCGAATAGTGGCGAAAAACTGTTTTTT. Protein: CALRVSNSGEKLFF.

This clonotype was detected once. The chain uses TRBV15 and TRBJ2-1; 9 bases fit TRBD2. The CDR3 sequence is 14 residues long. V shed 4 bases and J 8 bases; nucleotides not matched to a gene: 6. Germline V lookup: CDR1 LNHNV, CDR2 YYDKDF (reference sequence). In DNA, the CDR3 is TGTGCCACCAGCATCAGCGGGAGGTTCTATGAGCAGTTCTTC. This translates into CATSISGRFYEQFF.

V gene TRBV24-1 combines with J gene TRBJ1-1; the match to TRBD1 covers 9 bases. The CDR3 consists of 13 residues. Unmatched junction bases numbered 5, after V lost 7 bases and J lost 6 bases. The germline gives CDR1 KGHDR, CDR2 SFDVKD. The CDR3 loop reads CATRDRGAAEAFF. The CDR3 nucleotides read TGTGCCACCAGGGACAGGGGAGCCGCTGAAGCTTTCTTT.

The rearrangement links TRBV29-1 to TRBJ2-7; tentative D call: TRBD1 (5 bases). This CDR3 contains 12 residues. The germline gives CDR1 SQVTM, CDR2 ANQGSEA. Trimming took 4 bases from V and 3 from J, leaving 10 bases between them. CDR3 sequence (DNA): TGCAGCGTTGGATACAGGAACTACGAGCAGTACTTC. It specifies CSVGYRNYEQYF.